These 25 T cell receptor beta chains came from one sample sequenced in a study of immune cell composition in non-small cell lung cancer (TCRdb year 2017). The library was made by the immunoSEQ multiplex PCR assay. Here the immuneACCESS table is served through TCRdb, limited to in-frame sequences with V and J called. Missing clones are a known gap in these copies; in checked studies unresolved V genes cover under half, and the rest lacks a known reason. Here the sample has 7,000 to 8,000 clones; just under 70% occur a single time. 8.2% of the sample is held by the ten biggest clonotypes. Material for sequencing was lung tumor tissue. All receptors come from a human donor with non-small cell lung cancer.

V usage is TRBV7-3 and J usage is TRBJ1-6; D unclear. Germline CDR1 SGHTA, CDR2 FQGTGA. This CDR3 contains 13 residues. Trimming shortened V by 1 base and J by 9 bases, and 7 bases separated the two germline ends. The CDR3 region has the DNA TGTGCCAGCAGCTTAAATCCGGGTTCACCCCTCCACTTT. This gives the protein CASSLNPGSPLHF.

This chain connects TRBV7-2 to TRBJ2-3; D might be TRBD1 (5 bases). V was pared by 4 bases and J by 1 base, with 12 bases between. The CDR3 contains 15 residues. CDR1 is SGHTA and CDR2 is FQGNSA in the germline V gene. CDR3 sequence reads: CASSSHLGGTDTQYF. DNA of the CDR3: TGTGCCAGCAGCTCGCACCTAGGGGGCACAGATACGCAGTATTTT.

This clone is deemed medium-sized. V and J are TRBV7-8 and TRBJ2-7; D perhaps matches TRBD1 (6 bases). The CDR3 is made up of 14 amino acids. Trimming removed 1 base at V and 3 bases at J, with 10 bases between. The V gene's germline CDR1 is SGHVS and CDR2 FQNEAQ. CDR3 in amino acids: CASSLDRDRYEQYF. The CDR3 region has the DNA TGTGCCAGCAGCTTAGACAGGGATCGCTACGAGCAGTACTTC.

The chain has TRBV11-2 and TRBJ1-2, with 7 bases fitting TRBD1. This CDR3 is built from 12 residues. V lost 5 bases to trimming and J lost 8 bases; unmatched junction nucleotides: 5. Per the germline V gene, CDR1 is SGHAT and CDR2 is FQNNGV. Here the CDR3 reads CASSQRDSGYTF. The CDR3 coding sequence is TGTGCCAGCAGCCAACGGGACAGCGGCTACACCTTC.

This clone was observed a few times. The rearrangement uses TRBV2 and TRBJ1-1; D possibly corresponds to TRBD1 (5 bases). CDR1 SNHLY and CDR2 FYNNEI come from the germline V gene. V gave up 6 bases and J gave up 6 bases, with 11 bases separating them. The CDR3 contains 12 residues. CDR3: CASRTTVAEAFF. CDR3 DNA: TGTGCCAGCAGGACGACAGTCGCTGAAGCTTTCTTT.

The genes are TRBV21-1 and TRBJ2-7; TRBD1, the table's D call, lacks a check against the DNA. TRBV21-1 is a known pseudogene. The CDR3 is made up of 14 amino acids. CDR3 DNA sequence: TGTGCCAGCAGCAGACAGGGGGAATCCTACGAGCAGTACTTC. This sequence encodes CASSRQGESYEQYF.

The chain links TRBV5-4 to TRBJ1-6, with 10 bases that match TRBD1. The junction had 6 bases not matched to a gene; V was cut back by 5 bases and J by 10 bases. From germline, CDR1 is SGHNT and CDR2 YYREEE (reference sequence). The CDR3 runs 14 residues. The CDR3 here is CASRADRGRSPLHF. The DNA of the CDR3 is TGTGCCAGCAGAGCAGACAGGGGGCGATCACCCCTCCACTTT.

This clone was found once. The rearrangement links TRBV18 to TRBJ1-1, with no clear D. Between the trimmed V and J ends, which lost 5 bases and 4 bases, there was a span of 20 bases. Germline V gives CDR1 KGHSH, CDR2 LQKENI. The CDR3 covers 16 residues. The CDR3 here is CASSAVPVGGSTEAFF. DNA for the CDR3: TGTGCCAGCTCAGCGGTCCCGGTTGGAGGGTCCACTGAAGCTTTCTTT.

This clone has just a few counts. The V call is TRBV7-8, the J call TRBJ1-5, with 9 bases aligning to TRBD1. CDR3 length: 14 amino acids. The V segment lost 5 bases and the J segment 4 bases; nucleotides outside the gene matches: 3. CDR1 is SGHVS, CDR2 FQNEAQ, per germline. For the CDR3, the DNA is TGTGCCAGCAGCCCCGGGACAGGGAATCAGCCCCAGCATTTT. Amino acid sequence: CASSPGTGNQPQHF.

The chain couples TRBV19 to TRBJ1-1, with 8 bases identical to TRBD1. Looked up from germline, CDR1 is LNHDA and CDR2 is SQIVND (reference sequence). V dropped 1 base and J dropped 6; count of bases not matched to a gene: 7. The CDR3 consists of 15 residues. CDR3: CASSIGTGNWAEAFF. CDR3 DNA sequence: TGTGCCAGTAGTATAGGGACAGGGAATTGGGCTGAAGCTTTCTTT.

The genes are TRBV2 and TRBJ1-2; a possible D gene is TRBD1 (5 bases). V shed 6 bases and J shed 4 bases, with 18 bases lying between them. Germline values: CDR1 SNHLY, CDR2 FYNNEI. CDR3 length: 15 amino acids. The CDR3 here is CASSLPVGGTYGYTF. DNA for the CDR3: TGTGCCAGCAGCCTCCCCGTGGGAGGGACCTATGGCTACACCTTC.

This clone was counted between two and nine times. The gene calls are TRBV7-2 and TRBJ1-1; the match to TRBD1 covers 9 bases. V gave up 8 bases and J gave up 2 bases; unmatched junction bases: 9. CDR1 SGHTA and CDR2 FQGNSA come from the germline V gene. The CDR3 runs to 15 residues. As DNA, the CDR3 is TGTGCCAGCTATACAGGGGGCGTCGGAAACACTGAAGCTTTCTTT. Amino acids: CASYTGGVGNTEAFF. The full variable domain, rest sourced from reference TRBV7-2 and TRBJ1-1, is GAGVSQSPSNKVTEKGKDVELRCDPISGHTALYWYRQSLGQGLEFLIYFQGNSAPDKSGLPSDRFSAERTGGSVSTLTIQRTQQEDSAVYLCASYTGGVGNTEAFFGQGTRLTVV.

The genes are TRBV20-1 and TRBJ1-2; the D gene is possibly TRBD1 (6 bases). CDR1 and CDR2 from the germline V gene are DFQATT and SNEGSKA (reference sequence). CDR3 size: 11 residues. V lost 4 bases, J lost 5 bases, and 8 bases lay in between. The CDR3 DNA reads as TGCAGTGCTACAGGGGTATATGGCTACACCTTC. It encodes CSATGVYGYTF.

In this sample, this clone turned up once. The V gene is TRBV6-5, the J gene TRBJ1-3; 7 bases are a match to TRBD1. V gave up 6 bases and J gave up 5 bases; unmatched junction bases: 4. The CDR3 covers 13 residues. Germline loops: CDR1 MNHEY, CDR2 SVGAGI. The CDR3 region is CASRATGRNTIYF. The DNA for the CDR3 is TGTGCCAGCAGGGCGACAGGGAGAAACACCATATATTTT.

V gene TRBV11-1 combines with J gene TRBJ2-1, with 13 bases aligning to TRBD2. Germline CDR1 and CDR2: SGHAT and FQDESV (reference sequence). The trim removed 5 bases at V and 6 bases at J, leaving 4 bases unmatched. This CDR3 is built from 15 residues. The CDR3 DNA is TGTGCCAGCAGCACTAGCGGGAGGGCCATCAATGAGCAGTTCTTC. It yields the protein CASSTSGRAINEQFF.

The chain couples TRBV2 to TRBJ2-1; 7 bases are a match to TRBD1. From germline, CDR1 is SNHLY and CDR2 FYNNEI. This CDR3 region has 15 residues. The junction had 10 bases not matched to a gene; V was cut back by 4 bases and J by 7 bases. CDR3 sequence reads: CASSGLDRRGNEQFF. CDR3 nucleotide sequence: TGTGCCAGCAGTGGCCTGGACAGGAGAGGGAATGAGCAGTTCTTC.

The chain has TRBV30 and TRBJ2-2; D may be TRBD2 (5 bases). Per germline, CDR1 GTSNPN and CDR2 SVGIG (reference sequence). This CDR3 region has 14 residues. Trimming removed 2 bases from V and 5 bases from J, with 12 bases in between. The CDR3 reads CAWSRIATTGELFF. The CDR3 DNA reads TGTGCCTGGAGTCGAATAGCGACTACCGGGGAGCTGTTTTTT. The full variable domain, rest sourced from reference TRBV30 and TRBJ2-2, is SQTIHQWPATLVQPVGSPLSLECTVEGTSNPNLYWYRQAAGRGLQLLFYSVGIGQISSEVPQNLSASRPQDRQFILSSKKLLLSDSGFYLCAWSRIATTGELFFGEGSRLTVL.

This clone was observed a few times. The genes are TRBV28 and TRBJ2-2; D uncertain. There are 15 residues in the CDR3. In germline, CDR1 is MDHEN, CDR2 SYDVKM. The V end lost 2 bases, the J end lost 2 bases, and 9 bases lay between the germline ends. The CDR3 is CASSLISVNTGELFF. In DNA form, the CDR3 reads TGTGCCAGCAGTTTAATTTCGGTTAACACCGGGGAGCTGTTTTTT.

This clone was counted between two and nine times. The chain joins TRBV18 to TRBJ2-7; 8 nucleotides line up with TRBD1. Trimming at V came to 3 bases and at J to 5 bases, leaving 6 bases not matched to a gene. The CDR3 is made up of 14 amino acids. Per germline, CDR1 KGHSH and CDR2 LQKENI. The CDR3 region is CASSPSGGNHEQYF. CDR3 nucleotides: TGTGCCAGCTCACCCTCAGGGGGCAACCACGAGCAGTACTTC.

This chain joins TRBV5-1 and TRBJ2-2, with 8 bases that match TRBD1. CDR3 size: 16 residues. CDR1 and CDR2 from the germline V gene are SGHRS and YFSETQ. V gave up 2 bases and J gave up 4 bases; unmatched junction bases: 7. CDR3 bases: TGCGCCAGCAGCTTCAGGACAGGGCGTATCACCGGGGAGCTGTTTTTT. Translated: CASSFRTGRITGELFF.

This clone was found a few times. The rearrangement links TRBV30 to TRBJ2-1; TRBD2 matches 13 bases. The CDR3 is made up of 16 amino acids. V was clipped by 3 bases and J by 6 bases; unmatched bases: 8. Germline V CDR1 and CDR2: GTSNPN, SVGIG (reference sequence). CDR3 in DNA: TGTGCCTGGAGCCGTTGGACTAGCGGGAGTCTCAATGAGCAGTTCTTC. Residues: CAWSRWTSGSLNEQFF.

The chain is built from TRBV30 and TRBJ1-4; D remains unclear. CDR1 and CDR2 (germline): GTSNPN, SVGIG (reference sequence). V lost 0 bases and J lost 10, with 9 bases in between. The CDR3 sequence is 12 residues long. Here the CDR3 reads CAWSVREGKLFF. The CDR3 coding sequence is TGTGCCTGGAGTGTAAGGGAGGGAAAACTGTTTTTT.

The chain links TRBV14 to TRBJ2-4; TRBD2 matches 8 bases. With V trimmed by 4 bases and J by 0 bases, 8 bases remained unmatched. The CDR3 length is 17 residues. Germline CDR1 and CDR2: SGHDN and FVKESK. The CDR3 region has the DNA TGTGCCAGCAGCCCAACGGGGGGGGCCACAGCCAAAAACATTCAGTACTTC. Its translation is CASSPTGGATAKNIQYF.

The chain links TRBV10-3 to TRBJ2-3; D is perhaps TRBD2 (7 bases). Trimming cost V 6 bases and J 0 bases, with 19 bases left between them. There are 17 residues in the CDR3. Germline V lookup: CDR1 ENHRY, CDR2 SYGVKD. CDR3 protein: CAISQGGRGTSTDTQYF. In DNA, the CDR3 is TGTGCCATCAGCCAAGGGGGGCGGGGGACTAGCACAGATACGCAGTATTTT.

The DNA of the CDR3 is TGTGCCAGCAGGCGCGCGGGACCCCCAGTCTCAGATACGCAGTATTTT. Protein product: CASRRAGPPVSDTQYF. This chain joins TRBV28 and TRBJ2-3; the D gene is possibly TRBD2 (6 bases). CDR3 length: 16 residues. The V and J ends lost 6 bases and 4 bases respectively, with 20 bases between them. CDR1 is MDHEN and CDR2 is SYDVKM in the germline V gene. The full variable domain, with the rest looked up from reference TRBV28 and TRBJ2-3, is DVKVTQSSRYLVKRTGEKVFLECVQDMDHENMFWYRQDPGLGLRLIYFSYDVKMKEKGDIPEGYSVSREKKERFSLILESASTNQTSMYLCASRRAGPPVSDTQYFGPGTRLTVL.